The 17 T cell receptor beta chains listed next were all sequenced from one sample in a study of cytotoxic CD8 clonotypes in ibrutinib-treated CLL. This table comes from immunoSEQ multiplex PCR, and its TCRdb copy is limited to in-frame clones, with some not included. The sample comprises about 97,000 clones, 77% of which are singletons, and just under 25% rests with the top ten. The sample consisted of PBMCs, taken after 24 months of ibrutinib treatment. The receptors were gathered from a human donor with chronic lymphocytic leukemia.

The rearrangement joins TRBV5-1 to TRBJ2-5; D remains ambiguous. Between the trimmed V and J ends, which lost 0 bases and 5 bases, there was a span of 11 bases. From germline, CDR1 is SGHRS and CDR2 YFSETQ. There are 14 residues in the CDR3. In DNA, the CDR3 is TGCGCCAGCAGCTTGGCCTCCCATAGGGAGACCCAGTACTTC. Translated, it gives CASSLASHRETQYF. Filled out from reference TRBV5-1 and TRBJ2-5, the complete variable domain reads KAGVTQTPRYLIKTRGQQVTLSCSPISGHRSVSWYQQTPGQGLQFLFEYFSETQRNKGNFPGRFSGRQFSNSRSEMNVSTLELGDSALYLCASSLASHRETQYFGPGTRLLVL.

The genes are TRBV11-2 and TRBJ1-4; unclear D gene. Per the germline V gene, CDR1 is SGHAT and CDR2 is FQNNGV. The CDR3 has 17 residues. The ends were cut back, 6 bases at V and 0 bases at J, with 17 bases in the middle. The CDR3 nucleotides read TGTGCCAGCAGTCCAGCGGCAGCCATTGCAACTAATGAAAAACTGTTTTTT. Translating it yields CASSPAAAIATNEKLFF.

This clone was recorded a few times. V is TRBV27 and J is TRBJ2-1; D is undetermined. The CDR3 has 13 residues. The germline gives CDR1 MNHEY, CDR2 SMNVEV (reference sequence). The ends were cut back, 0 bases at V and 9 bases at J, with 9 bases in the middle. DNA of the CDR3: TGTGCCAGCAGTTTATCGGTGAGAAGTGAGCAGTTCTTC. This sequence encodes CASSLSVRSEQFF.

V gene TRBV20-1 combines with J gene TRBJ2-1; no clear D gene. V lost 3 bases and J 2 bases, leaving 2 bases between the germline ends. Germline CDR1 and CDR2: DFQATT and SNEGSKA (reference sequence). The CDR3 length is 11 residues. CDR3 residues: CSASTYNEQFF. The DNA for the CDR3 is TGCAGTGCTAGTACCTACAATGAGCAGTTCTTC.

The chain uses TRBV19 and TRBJ1-4; tentatively, D is TRBD1 (6 bases). The CDR3 length is 16 residues. Germline V lookup: CDR1 LNHDA, CDR2 SQIVND (reference sequence). V was trimmed by 6 bases and J by 4 bases, leaving 18 bases between them. CDR3 DNA sequence: TGTGCCAGTAGCCCACTAGGACAGACCAATAATGAAAAACTGTTTTTT. Translating it yields CASSPLGQTNNEKLFF. Looking up the rest from reference TRBV19 and TRBJ1-4 gives the full variable domain: DGGITQSPKYLFRKEGQNVTLSCEQNLNHDAMYWYRQDPGQGLRLIYYSQIVNDFQKGDIAEGYSVSREKKESFPLTVTSAQKNPTAFYLCASSPLGQTNNEKLFFGSGTQLSVL.

J is TRBJ2-3 and V is TRBV28; 8 bases are shared with TRBD1. CDR1 and CDR2 from the germline V gene are MDHEN and SYDVKM. The V and J ends lost 7 bases and 7 bases, in that order; junction bases with no gene match: 10. The CDR3 runs to 14 residues. As DNA, the CDR3 is TGTGCCAGCAATCCCAGGACAGGGTCATATACGCAGTATTTT. It yields the protein CASNPRTGSYTQYF.

V and J are TRBV5-1 and TRBJ1-4; 9 nucleotides match TRBD1. The CDR3 sequence is 16 residues long. The J segment lost 8 bases and the V segment lost 4 bases, leaving 12 bases of the junction unmatched. Germline CDR1 reads SGHRS; CDR2 reads YFSETQ. CDR3 region: CASSPNRTGAREKLFF. The CDR3 DNA is TGCGCCAGCAGCCCGAACCGGACAGGGGCAAGGGAAAAACTGTTTTTT.

The chain couples TRBV6-4 to TRBJ2-1; TRBD1 matches 7 bases. The CDR3 spans 16 residues. Germline V gene sequence: CDR1 MRHNA, CDR2 SNTAGT. V was clipped by 2 bases and J by 2 bases; unmatched bases: 6. CDR3 amino acids: CASSDARDRPYNEQFF. CDR3 sequence (DNA): TGTGCCAGCAGTGACGCCCGGGACAGACCCTACAATGAGCAGTTCTTC.

In its sample, this clone was seen a few times. V and J are TRBV7-2 and TRBJ2-3; TRBD2 might be the D (5 bases). Trimming cost V 5 bases and J 1 base, with 13 bases left between them. The CDR3 contains 15 residues. Germline-derived CDR1 and CDR2 are SGHTA and FQGNSA. The CDR3 loop reads CASSVNRAGTDTQYF. As DNA, the CDR3 is TGTGCCAGCAGCGTCAACCGAGCGGGCACAGATACGCAGTATTTT.

The CDR3 DNA reads as TGTGCCACCAAAGTACGCTCCACAGATACGCAGTATTTT. It is translated as CATKVRSTDTQYF. The chain joins TRBV13 to TRBJ2-3; D is ambiguous. CDR1 PRHDT and CDR2 FYEKMQ come from the germline V gene (reference sequence). The CDR3 is made up of 13 amino acids. V dropped 10 bases and J dropped 2 bases, with 13 bases sitting between them.

The chain links TRBV18 to TRBJ2-1; D uncertain. The V and J ends lost 2 bases and 8 bases respectively, with 13 bases between them. Germline V lookup: CDR1 KGHSH, CDR2 LQKENI. CDR3 length: 14 amino acids. The CDR3 region is CASSPFTRTDEQFF. The CDR3 nucleotides read TGTGCCAGCTCACCATTCACCCGAACGGATGAGCAGTTCTTC.

The rearrangement joins TRBV19 to TRBJ2-2; TRBD1 aligns across 9 bases. CDR3 length: 16 residues. CDR1 is LNHDA, CDR2 SQIVND, per germline (reference sequence). The V and J ends lost 4 bases and 0 bases, in that order; junction bases with no gene match: 3. The CDR3 bases are TGTGCCAGTAGTAGACAGGGGGGCGCGAACACCGGGGAGCTGTTTTTT. Protein product: CASSRQGGANTGELFF.

This clone was seen at least ten times. The chain recombines TRBV6-6 with TRBJ2-1; 8 bases agree with TRBD2. There are 15 residues in the CDR3. Per germline, CDR1 MNHNY and CDR2 SVGAGI (reference sequence). V shed 6 bases and J 4 bases; nucleotides not matched to a gene: 8. The CDR3 sequence is CASRQSGGLYNEQFF. DNA for the CDR3: TGTGCCAGCAGACAGAGCGGGGGTTTGTACAATGAGCAGTTCTTC.

This chain joins TRBV11-2 and TRBJ2-4; D is possibly TRBD1 or TRBD2 (5 bases each). The CDR3 length is 13 residues. V lost 3 bases and J 8 bases, leaving 11 bases between the germline ends. From germline, CDR1 is SGHAT and CDR2 FQNNGV. CDR3 DNA sequence: TGTGCCAGCAGCTTCGGGCTGGGGGACATTCAGTACTTC. Amino acids: CASSFGLGDIQYF.

The V call is TRBV27, the J call TRBJ2-3; 11 bases fit TRBD2. CDR3 length: 17 residues. Germline CDR1 reads MNHEY; CDR2 reads SMNVEV (reference sequence). V lost 5 bases, J lost 7 bases, and 14 bases stayed unmatched. The CDR3 here is CASSPYGTSGTTHTQYF. The CDR3 DNA reads TGTGCCAGCAGTCCCTACGGGACTAGCGGAACCACCCATACGCAGTATTTT.

The chain has TRBV7-3 and TRBJ2-3; TRBD1 is a possible D gene (6 bases). Between the trimmed V and J ends, which lost 5 bases and 0 bases, there was a span of 9 bases. The germline V gene has CDR1 SGHTA and CDR2 FQGTGA. The CDR3 is 14 residues long. Here the CDR3 reads CASSVGQSTDTQYF. In nucleotides, the CDR3 is TGTGCCAGCAGCGTAGGACAGAGCACAGATACGCAGTATTTT.

The chain has TRBV6-1 and TRBJ2-5; a possible D gene is TRBD1 (6 bases). V lost 0 bases to trimming and J lost 7 bases, with 6 bases between them. The CDR3 extends over 12 amino acids. CDR1 is MNHNS, CDR2 SASEGT, per germline. The CDR3 loop reads CASSEATGTQYF. CDR3 DNA: TGTGCCAGCAGTGAAGCGACAGGGACCCAGTACTTC.